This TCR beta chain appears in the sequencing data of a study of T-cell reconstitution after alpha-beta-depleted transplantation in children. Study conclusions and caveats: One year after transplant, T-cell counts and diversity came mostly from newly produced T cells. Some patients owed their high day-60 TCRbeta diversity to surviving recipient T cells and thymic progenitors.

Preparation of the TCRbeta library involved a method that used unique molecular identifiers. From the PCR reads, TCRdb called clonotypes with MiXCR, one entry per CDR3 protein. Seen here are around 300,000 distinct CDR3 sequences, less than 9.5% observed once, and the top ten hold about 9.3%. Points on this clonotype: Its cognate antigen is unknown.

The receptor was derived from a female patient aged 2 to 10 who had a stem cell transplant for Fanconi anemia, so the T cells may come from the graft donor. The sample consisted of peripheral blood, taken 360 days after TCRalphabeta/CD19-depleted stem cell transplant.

CDR3: CASRMTGGGTEAFF. CDR3 sequence (DNA): TGTGCCAGCCGGATGACAGGGGGCGGCACTGAAGCTTTCTTT. V gene TRBV25-1 combines with J gene TRBJ1-1, with 10 bases lining up with TRBD1. With 8 bases clipped from V and 4 bases from J, the junction kept 7 bases outside the gene matches. Germline assignment: CDR1 MGHDK and CDR2 SYGVNS. CDR3 length: 14 residues.